This T cell receptor (beta chain) was sequenced for a study of T-cell memory formation after mild COVID-19. The table lists this clonotype with a few counts. Its antigen is not known. The ends lost 2 bases at V and 3 bases at J; junction bases unmatched: 0. Germline loops: CDR1 MNHNY, CDR2 SVGAGI (reference sequence). The length of the CDR3 is 13 residues. TCRdb re-called the 5' RACE reads with MiXCR, one entry per CDR3 protein. The table lists 360,000 or so distinct CDR3 sequences, 25% to 30% of them singletons. Study findings and constraints: The second-wave clones peaking on day 37 were not confirmed as SARS-CoV-2-specific. Contracting clones, day 15 to 85, had balanced CD4/CD8, and later expanders favored CD4+.

The sequenced material came from PBMCs or a T cell subset sorted from them (not recorded which). This receptor was taken from an adult woman who had mild COVID-19 (a few samples of this study predate the infection). Cell type and time point are not known. The chain recombines TRBV6-6 with TRBJ2-7; 8 nucleotides agree with TRBD1. Here the CDR3 DNA reads TGTGCCAGCAGTTACGACAGGGGCTACGAGCAGTACTTC. Translating gives CASSYDRGYEQYF.